This T cell receptor (beta chain) was identified during a study of cytomegalovirus exposure and HLA in healthy donors. About this clone: No antigen is known for it.

The PCR was carried out with 60 Vbeta primers and 13 Jbeta primers. Profiled with immunoSEQ multiplex PCR; TCRdb holds only in-frame clones, not every one. The sample holds 100,000 to 150,000 clones. CDR1 SGHVS and CDR2 FQNEAQ come from the germline V gene. The germline V and J ends were trimmed by 5 bases and 2 bases, with 15 bases remaining between them. The CDR3 covers 15 residues. Points from the study as a whole: In a later analysis, a missense DCLRE1C variant was linked to TCR beta V- and J-gene trimming. Segments of the TCR beta V type were, in most cases, productive about 87% or about 30% of the time in an earlier analysis. Differences between HLA loci emerged in a later analysis of TCR association rates, with DRB1 most and HLA-C fewest.

Each donor's status was that of a healthy bone marrow donor. This sequence joins TRBV7-8 and TRBJ1-2; possibly TRBD1 for D (5 bases). The material sequenced was PBMCs. This TCR came from a man between 18 and 29 years old in good health and CMV-seronegative. CDR3 in amino acids: CASSPMATDNYGYTF. The CDR3 DNA is TGTGCCAGCAGCCCAATGGCGACAGACAACTATGGCTACACCTTC.